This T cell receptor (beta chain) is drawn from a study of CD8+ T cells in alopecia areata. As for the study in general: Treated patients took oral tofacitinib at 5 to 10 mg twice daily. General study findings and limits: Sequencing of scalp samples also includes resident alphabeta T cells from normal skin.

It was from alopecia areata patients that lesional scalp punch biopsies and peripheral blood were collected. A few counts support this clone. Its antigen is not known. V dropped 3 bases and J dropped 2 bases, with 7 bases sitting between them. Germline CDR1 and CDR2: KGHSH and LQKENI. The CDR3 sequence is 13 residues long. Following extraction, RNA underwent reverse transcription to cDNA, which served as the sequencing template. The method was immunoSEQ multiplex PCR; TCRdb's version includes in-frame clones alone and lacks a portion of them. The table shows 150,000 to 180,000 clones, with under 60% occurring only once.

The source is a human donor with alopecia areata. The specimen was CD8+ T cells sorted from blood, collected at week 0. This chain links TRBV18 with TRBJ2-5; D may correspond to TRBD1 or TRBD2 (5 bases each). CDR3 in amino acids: CASSPGPQETQYF. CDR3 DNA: TGTGCCAGCTCACCGGGACCACAAGAGACCCAGTACTTC.